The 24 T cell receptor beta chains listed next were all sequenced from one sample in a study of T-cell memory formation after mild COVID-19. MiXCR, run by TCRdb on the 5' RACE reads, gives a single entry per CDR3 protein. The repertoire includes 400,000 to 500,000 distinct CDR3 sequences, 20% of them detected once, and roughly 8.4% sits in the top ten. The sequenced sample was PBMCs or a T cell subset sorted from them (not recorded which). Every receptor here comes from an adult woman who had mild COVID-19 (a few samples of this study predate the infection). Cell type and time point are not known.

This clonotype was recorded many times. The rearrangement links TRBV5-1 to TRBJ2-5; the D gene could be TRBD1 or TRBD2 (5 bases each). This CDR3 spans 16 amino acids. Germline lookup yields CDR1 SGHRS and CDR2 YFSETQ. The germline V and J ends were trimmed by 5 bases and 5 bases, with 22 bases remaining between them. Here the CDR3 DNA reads TGCGCCAGCAGGCTCCCCGGGGCAGGTGACATGGAGACCCAGTACTTC. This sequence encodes CASRLPGAGDMETQYF.

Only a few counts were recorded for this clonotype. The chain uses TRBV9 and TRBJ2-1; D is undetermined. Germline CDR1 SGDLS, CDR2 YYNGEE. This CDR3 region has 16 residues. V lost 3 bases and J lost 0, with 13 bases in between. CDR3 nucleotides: TGTGCCAGCAGCGATGCGGAATCGGACTCCTACAATGAGCAGTTCTTC. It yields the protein CASSDAESDSYNEQFF. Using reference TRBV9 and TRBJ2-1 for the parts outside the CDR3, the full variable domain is DSGVTQTPKHLITATGQRVTLRCSPRSGDLSVYWYQQSLDQGLQFLIQYYNGEERAKGNILERFSAQQFPDLHSELNLSSLELGDSALYFCASSDAESDSYNEQFFGPGTRLTVL.

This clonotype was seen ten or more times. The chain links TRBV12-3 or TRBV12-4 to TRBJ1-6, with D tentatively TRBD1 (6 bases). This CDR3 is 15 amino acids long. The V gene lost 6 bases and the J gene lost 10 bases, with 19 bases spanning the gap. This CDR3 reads CASSSSVGGLSPLHF. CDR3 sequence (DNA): TGTGCCAGCAGCTCCTCAGTAGGGGGGCTATCACCCCTCCACTTT.

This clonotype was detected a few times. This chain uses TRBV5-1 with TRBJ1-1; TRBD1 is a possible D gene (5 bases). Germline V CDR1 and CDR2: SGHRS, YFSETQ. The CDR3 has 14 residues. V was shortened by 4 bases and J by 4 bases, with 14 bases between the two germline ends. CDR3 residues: CASSPTQGFTEAFF. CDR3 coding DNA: TGCGCCAGCAGCCCCACGCAGGGATTCACTGAAGCTTTCTTT. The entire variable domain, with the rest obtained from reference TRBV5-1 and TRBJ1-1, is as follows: KAGVTQTPRYLIKTRGQQVTLSCSPISGHRSVSWYQQTPGQGLQFLFEYFSETQRNKGNFPGRFSGRQFSNSRSEMNVSTLELGDSALYLCASSPTQGFTEAFFGQGTRLTVV.

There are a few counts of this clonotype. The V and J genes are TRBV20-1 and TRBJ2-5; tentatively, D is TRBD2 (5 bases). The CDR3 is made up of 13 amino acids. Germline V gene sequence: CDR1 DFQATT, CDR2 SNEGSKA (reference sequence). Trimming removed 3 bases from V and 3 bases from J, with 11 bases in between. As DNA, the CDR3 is TGCAGTGCTAGGAGGAGGAGCAAAGAGACCCAGTACTTC. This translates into CSARRRSKETQYF.

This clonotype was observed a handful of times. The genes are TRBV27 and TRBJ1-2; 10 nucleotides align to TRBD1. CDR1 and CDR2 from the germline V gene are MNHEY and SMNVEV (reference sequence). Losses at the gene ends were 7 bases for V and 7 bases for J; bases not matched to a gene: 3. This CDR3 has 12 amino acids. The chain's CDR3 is CASKGTGAGYTF. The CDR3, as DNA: TGTGCCAGCAAGGGGACAGGGGCTGGCTACACCTTC.

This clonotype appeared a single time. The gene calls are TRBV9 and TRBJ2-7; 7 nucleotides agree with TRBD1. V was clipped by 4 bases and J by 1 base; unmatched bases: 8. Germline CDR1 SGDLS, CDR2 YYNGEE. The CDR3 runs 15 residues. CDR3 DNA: TGTGCCAGCAGCTATACAGGGGTTAGGTCCTACGAGCAGTACTTC. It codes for CASSYTGVRSYEQYF.

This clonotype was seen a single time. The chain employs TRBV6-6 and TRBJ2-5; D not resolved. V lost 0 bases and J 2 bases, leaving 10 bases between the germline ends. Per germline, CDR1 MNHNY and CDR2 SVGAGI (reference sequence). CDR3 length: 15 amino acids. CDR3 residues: CASSYSTTKQETQYF. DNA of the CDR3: TGTGCCAGCAGTTACTCGACGACCAAACAAGAGACCCAGTACTTC.

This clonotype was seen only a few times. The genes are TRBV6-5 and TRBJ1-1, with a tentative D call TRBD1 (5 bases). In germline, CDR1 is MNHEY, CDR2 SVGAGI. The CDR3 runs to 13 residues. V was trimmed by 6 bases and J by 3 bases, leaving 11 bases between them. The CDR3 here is CASSRESYTEAFF. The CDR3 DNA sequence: TGTGCCAGCAGCAGGGAATCCTACACTGAAGCTTTCTTT.

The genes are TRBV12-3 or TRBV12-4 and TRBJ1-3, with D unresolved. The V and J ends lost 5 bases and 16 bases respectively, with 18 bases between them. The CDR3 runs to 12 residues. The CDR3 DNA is TGTGCCAGCAGTGCTCGTGGCCCGGGTCCCTATTTT. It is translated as CASSARGPGPYF.

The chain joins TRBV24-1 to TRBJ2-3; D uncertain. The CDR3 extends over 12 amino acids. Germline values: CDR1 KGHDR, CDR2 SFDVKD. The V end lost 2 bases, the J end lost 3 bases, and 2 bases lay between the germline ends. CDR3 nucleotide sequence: TGTGCCACCAGTGATTCAACAGATACGCAGTATTTT. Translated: CATSDSTDTQYF.

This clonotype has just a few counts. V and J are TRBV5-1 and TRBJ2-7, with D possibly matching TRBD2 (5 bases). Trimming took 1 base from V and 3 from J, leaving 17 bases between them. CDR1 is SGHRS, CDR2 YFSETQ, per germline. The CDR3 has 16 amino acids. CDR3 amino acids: CASSLRTFRENYEQYF. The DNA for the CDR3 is TGCGCCAGCAGCTTGAGGACGTTCCGGGAAAACTACGAGCAGTACTTC.

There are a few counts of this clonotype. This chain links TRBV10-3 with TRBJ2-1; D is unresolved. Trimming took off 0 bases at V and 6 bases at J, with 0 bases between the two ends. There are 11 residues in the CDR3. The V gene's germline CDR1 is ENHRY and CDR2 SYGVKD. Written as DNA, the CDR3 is TGTGCCATCAGTGAGTCCAATGAGCAGTTCTTC. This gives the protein CAISESNEQFF.

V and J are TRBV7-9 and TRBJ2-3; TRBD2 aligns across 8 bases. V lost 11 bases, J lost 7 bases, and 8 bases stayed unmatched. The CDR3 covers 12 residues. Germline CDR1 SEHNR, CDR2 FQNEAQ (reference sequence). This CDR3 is CAGERERYTQYF. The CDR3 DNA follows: TGTGCCGGCGAGCGGGAGCGATATACGCAGTATTTT.

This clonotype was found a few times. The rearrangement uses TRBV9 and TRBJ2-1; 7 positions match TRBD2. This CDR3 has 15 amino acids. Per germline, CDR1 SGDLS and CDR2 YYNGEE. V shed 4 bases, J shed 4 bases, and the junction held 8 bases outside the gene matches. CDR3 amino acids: CASSSAGEPYNEQFF. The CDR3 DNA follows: TGTGCCAGCAGCTCCGCGGGGGAACCTTACAATGAGCAGTTCTTC.

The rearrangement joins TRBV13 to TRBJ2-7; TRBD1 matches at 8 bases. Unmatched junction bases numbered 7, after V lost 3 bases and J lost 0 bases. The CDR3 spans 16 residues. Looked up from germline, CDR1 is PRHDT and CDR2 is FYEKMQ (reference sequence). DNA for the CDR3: TGTGCCAGCAGCTTTTCAGGGGGCTCTATCTCCTACGAGCAGTACTTC. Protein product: CASSFSGGSISYEQYF.

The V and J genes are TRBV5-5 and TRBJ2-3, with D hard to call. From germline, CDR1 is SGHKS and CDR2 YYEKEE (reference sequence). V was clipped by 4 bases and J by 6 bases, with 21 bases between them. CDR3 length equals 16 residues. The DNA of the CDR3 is TGTGCCAGCAGCCACGGTCTCCGGGCTCCCTCGGATACGCAGTATTTT. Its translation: CASSHGLRAPSDTQYF.

CDR3 sequence (DNA): TGTGCCAGCAGCGTAGCCTCAGGGCATCGCACAGATACGCAGTATTTT. Translating it yields CASSVASGHRTDTQYF. The chain recombines TRBV9 with TRBJ2-3; perhaps TRBD1 as D (5 bases). From germline, CDR1 is SGDLS and CDR2 YYNGEE. V was shortened by 0 bases and J by 1 base, with 12 bases between the two germline ends. This CDR3 comprises 16 residues.

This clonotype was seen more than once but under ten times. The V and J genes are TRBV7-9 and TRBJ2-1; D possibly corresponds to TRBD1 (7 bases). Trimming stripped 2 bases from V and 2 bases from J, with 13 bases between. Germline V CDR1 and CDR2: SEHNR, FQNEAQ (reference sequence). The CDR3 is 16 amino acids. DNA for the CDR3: TGTGCCAGCAGCTTATTCCGGGGGACAGCCTACAATGAGCAGTTCTTC. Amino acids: CASSLFRGTAYNEQFF.

CDR3 amino acids: CASSLLGLAGQPQHF. The CDR3, as DNA: TGTGCCAGCAGTTTGTTGGGCCTGGCAGGTCAGCCCCAGCATTTT. The chain uses TRBV27 and TRBJ1-5; no clear D gene. The CDR3 has 15 amino acids. The V end lost 3 bases, the J end lost 6 bases, and 15 bases lay between the germline ends. The germline V gene encodes CDR1 MNHEY and CDR2 SMNVEV (reference sequence).

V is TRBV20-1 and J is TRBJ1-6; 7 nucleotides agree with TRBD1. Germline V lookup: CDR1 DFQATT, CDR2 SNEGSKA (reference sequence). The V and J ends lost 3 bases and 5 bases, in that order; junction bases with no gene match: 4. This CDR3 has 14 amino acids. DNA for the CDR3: TGCAGTGCTAGCAGACAGGGAAATAATTCACCCCTCCACTTT. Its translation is CSASRQGNNSPLHF.

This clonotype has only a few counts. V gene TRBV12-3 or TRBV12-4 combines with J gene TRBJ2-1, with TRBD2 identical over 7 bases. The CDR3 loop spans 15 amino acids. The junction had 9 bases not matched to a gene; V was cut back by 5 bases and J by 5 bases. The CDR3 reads CASSHSGTTHNEQFF. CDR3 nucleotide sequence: TGTGCCAGCAGTCACTCCGGGACTACCCACAATGAGCAGTTCTTC.

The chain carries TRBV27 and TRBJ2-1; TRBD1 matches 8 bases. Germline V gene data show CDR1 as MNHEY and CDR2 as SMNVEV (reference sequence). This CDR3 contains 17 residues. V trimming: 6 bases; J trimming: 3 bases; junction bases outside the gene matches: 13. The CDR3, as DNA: TGTGCCAGCAGCCACCCTCGGCACAGGGGGTACTACAATGAGCAGTTCTTC. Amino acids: CASSHPRHRGYYNEQFF.

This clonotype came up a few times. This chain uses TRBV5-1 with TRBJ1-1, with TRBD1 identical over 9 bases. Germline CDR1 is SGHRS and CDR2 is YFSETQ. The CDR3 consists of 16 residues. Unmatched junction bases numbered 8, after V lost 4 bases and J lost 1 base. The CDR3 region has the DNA TGCGCCAGCAGCGACGGGACAGGGAGTCGGAACACTGAAGCTTTCTTT. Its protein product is CASSDGTGSRNTEAFF. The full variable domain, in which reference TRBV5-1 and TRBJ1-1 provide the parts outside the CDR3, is KAGVTQTPRYLIKTRGQQVTLSCSPISGHRSVSWYQQTPGQGLQFLFEYFSETQRNKGNFPGRFSGRQFSNSRSEMNVSTLELGDSALYLCASSDGTGSRNTEAFFGQGTRLTVV.